Below, 24 T cell receptor beta chains from the same sample are listed, as sequenced in a study of blood T cell repertoires in COVID-19. Clones were sequenced by immunoSEQ multiplex PCR, and TCRdb holds only the in-frame ones, with some missing. Of 300,000 to 350,000 clones listed, roughly nine tenths are singletons. What was sequenced was peripheral blood. The receptors come from a young man with active or convalescent COVID-19.

The chain couples TRBV10-3 to TRBJ2-7, with D tentatively TRBD2 (6 bases). V was trimmed by 4 bases and J by 5 bases, leaving 9 bases between them. This CDR3 comprises 12 residues. From germline, CDR1 is ENHRY and CDR2 SYGVKD. In nucleotides, the CDR3 is TGTGCCATCAGTGTTGGGGGGAACGAGCAGTACTTC. This encodes CAISVGGNEQYF.

V usage is TRBV6-2 or TRBV6-3 and J usage is TRBJ2-3; D call uncertain. The ends were cut back, 2 bases at V and 5 bases at J, with 8 bases in the middle. This CDR3 is 13 amino acids long. Germline CDR1 and CDR2: MNHEY and SVGEGT. In DNA form, the CDR3 reads TGTGCCAGCAGTTACCTTAGTGGAGATACGCAGTATTTT. Its protein product is CASSYLSGDTQYF.

This chain links TRBV5-1 with TRBJ2-7; 10 bases fit TRBD1. The trim removed 3 bases at V and 7 bases at J, leaving 7 bases unmatched. Per germline, CDR1 SGHRS and CDR2 YFSETQ. The CDR3 loop spans 14 amino acids. The chain's CDR3 is CASSSDRGIREQYF. The CDR3 DNA is TGCGCCAGCAGCTCGGACAGGGGGATTCGGGAGCAGTACTTC.

V usage is TRBV4-1 and J usage is TRBJ2-1; 11 positions match TRBD2. Trimming removed 1 base from V and 4 bases from J; junction bases left unmatched: 0. This CDR3 region has 15 residues. Germline V lookup: CDR1 MGHRA, CDR2 YSYEKL. CDR3 region: CASSQGLAGYNEQFF. CDR3 in DNA: TGCGCCAGCAGCCAAGGACTAGCGGGATACAATGAGCAGTTCTTC.

This clone was seen just once. The chain carries TRBV19 and TRBJ1-5; 8 positions agree with TRBD1. J was trimmed by 6 bases and V by 9 bases; bases with no gene match: 10. Germline values: CDR1 LNHDA, CDR2 SQIVND (reference sequence). This CDR3 comprises 14 residues. The CDR3 region has the DNA TGTGCCAGCGGGGACAGGAGTTATGGTCAGCCCCAGCATTTT. Amino acid sequence: CASGDRSYGQPQHF.

This rearrangement joins TRBV7-2 to TRBJ2-7, with 12 positions matching TRBD2. The V gene end was trimmed by 5 bases and the J gene end by 6 bases; junction bases not matched to a gene: 8. The CDR3 runs to 15 residues. Germline V gives CDR1 SGHTA, CDR2 FQGNSA. The CDR3 nucleotides read TGTGCCAGCAGCGGACGACTAGCGGGAGTTTCCGAGCAGTACTTC. Translating gives CASSGRLAGVSEQYF.

This clone has a single count. This chain joins TRBV27 and TRBJ1-2, with 9 positions matching TRBD1. Trimming cost V 8 bases and J 1 base; bases outside gene matches: 5. Germline V gene sequence: CDR1 MNHEY, CDR2 SMNVEV (reference sequence). The CDR3 has 14 amino acids. CDR3 DNA sequence: TGTGCCAGCGGAGGACAGGGGCATAACTATGGCTACACCTTC. It is translated as CASGGQGHNYGYTF.

CDR3 sequence reads: CASTSTGTYNEQFF. CDR3 sequence (DNA): TGTGCCAGCACCTCAACTGGGACTTACAATGAGCAGTTCTTC. The chain carries TRBV7-9 and TRBJ2-1; D possibly corresponds to TRBD2 (6 bases). This CDR3 region has 14 residues. V lost 7 bases and J 4 bases, leaving 14 bases between the germline ends. Germline-derived CDR1 and CDR2 are SEHNR and FQNEAQ (reference sequence). The variable domain in full, completed from reference TRBV7-9 and TRBJ2-1, reads DTGVSQNPRHKITKRGQNVTFRCDPISEHNRLYWYRQTLGQGPEFLTYFQNEAQLEKSRLLSDRFSAERPKGSFSTLEIQRTEQGDSAMYLCASTSTGTYNEQFFGPGTRLTVL.

The J gene is TRBJ1-4, the V gene TRBV5-1, with 7 bases matching TRBD1. Unmatched junction bases numbered 7, after V lost 3 bases and J lost 5 bases. The germline V gene has CDR1 SGHRS and CDR2 YFSETQ. This CDR3 is 15 amino acids long. This CDR3 is CASSSPGQSNEKLFF. The DNA for the CDR3 is TGCGCCAGCAGCTCACCGGGACAGTCAAATGAAAAACTGTTTTTT.

The V and J genes are TRBV19 and TRBJ1-2; 7 nucleotides agree with TRBD1. This CDR3 has 13 amino acids. The ends lost 4 bases at V and 8 bases at J; junction bases unmatched: 7. Germline-derived CDR1 and CDR2 are LNHDA and SQIVND (reference sequence). The CDR3 protein is CASSRDRGLGYTF. CDR3 nucleotide sequence: TGTGCCAGTAGTAGGGACAGAGGCTTGGGCTACACCTTC.

This clone turned up a few times. The chain is built from TRBV28 and TRBJ1-3; tentative D call: TRBD1 (5 bases). Germline assignment: CDR1 MDHEN and CDR2 SYDVKM. V lost 0 bases and J 0 bases, leaving 12 bases between the germline ends. The CDR3 has 17 amino acids. The CDR3 reads CASSLWAGNPSGNTIYF. CDR3 sequence (DNA): TGTGCCAGCAGTTTATGGGCAGGGAATCCCTCTGGAAACACCATATATTTT.

This chain links TRBV6-5 with TRBJ2-3, with TRBD2 identical over 8 bases. V was clipped by 1 base and J by 4 bases; unmatched bases: 7. Germline CDR1 and CDR2: MNHEY and SVGAGI. CDR3 length: 16 residues. CDR3 in amino acids: CASSYLGGGRADTQYF. The CDR3 nucleotides read TGTGCCAGCAGTTACTTAGGCGGGGGGAGGGCAGATACGCAGTATTTT.

This chain links TRBV12-3 or TRBV12-4 with TRBJ1-5; TRBD1 agrees at 8 bases. This CDR3 is built from 13 residues. With V trimmed by 6 bases and J by 3 bases, 1 base remained unmatched. The CDR3 bases are TGTGCCAGCAGACAGGGGGACAATCAGCCCCAGCATTTT. Translating it yields CASRQGDNQPQHF.

This rearrangement joins TRBV19 to TRBJ1-5, with D maybe TRBD1 (6 bases). V was shortened by 5 bases and J by 4 bases, with 15 bases between the two germline ends. The germline V gene encodes CDR1 LNHDA and CDR2 SQIVND (reference sequence). The CDR3 runs to 15 residues. CDR3 sequence reads: CASSHQGIGNQPQHF. CDR3 DNA sequence: TGTGCCAGTAGTCATCAGGGGATTGGGAATCAGCCCCAGCATTTT.

This clone was seen just once. This chain joins TRBV14 and TRBJ2-3, with 9 bases identical to TRBD2. Trimming at V came to 6 bases and at J to 6 bases, leaving 7 bases not matched to a gene. The CDR3 is 14 residues long. The germline gives CDR1 SGHDN, CDR2 FVKESK. The DNA of the CDR3 is TGTGCCAGCAGTCTTAGCGGGAGTCCCGATACGCAGTATTTT. Its protein is CASSLSGSPDTQYF.

The gene calls are TRBV7-2 and TRBJ2-4; 8 bases are a match to TRBD2. The germline CDR1 and CDR2 sequences are SGHTA and FQGNSA. The CDR3 consists of 15 residues. J gave up 5 bases and V 4 bases, and 7 bases lay outside the gene matches. Here the CDR3 DNA reads TGTGCCAGCAGCTACTACGGGGGGGGCGAAAACATTCAGTACTTC. Translating gives CASSYYGGGENIQYF.

The J gene is TRBJ2-5, the V gene TRBV9; tentatively, D is TRBD1 (6 bases). V lost 0 bases to trimming and J lost 2 bases, with 14 bases between them. CDR1 and CDR2 from the germline V gene are SGDLS and YYNGEE. There are 16 residues in the CDR3. Here the CDR3 reads CASSVGYRAGQETQYF. The DNA of the CDR3 is TGTGCCAGCAGCGTAGGTTACAGGGCGGGTCAAGAGACCCAGTACTTC.

The rearrangement joins TRBV4-3 to TRBJ1-2, with D uncertain. V lost 1 base and J 6 bases, leaving 9 bases between the germline ends. The CDR3 spans 13 residues. Germline V gene sequence: CDR1 LGHNA, CDR2 YSLEER. The CDR3 spells CASSQGAEDGYTF. Here the CDR3 DNA reads TGCGCCAGCAGCCAAGGGGCAGAAGATGGCTACACCTTC.

The chain has TRBV2 and TRBJ2-3; 14 bases are a match to TRBD2. Per germline, CDR1 SNHLY and CDR2 FYNNEI. There are 18 residues in the CDR3. J was trimmed by 2 bases and V by 4 bases; bases with no gene match: 8. CDR3 sequence reads: CASSAYGTSGGLTDTQYF. CDR3 nucleotides: TGTGCCAGCAGTGCCTACGGGACTAGCGGGGGCCTCACAGATACGCAGTATTTT.

The chain links TRBV7-9 to TRBJ2-1; D gene ambiguous. This CDR3 has 14 residues. The germline CDR1 and CDR2 sequences are SEHNR and FQNEAQ (reference sequence). The V end lost 5 bases, the J end lost 5 bases, and 13 bases lay between the germline ends. CDR3 sequence (DNA): TGTGCCAGCAGCCTCAGCGTGGGTCACAATGAGCAGTTCTTC. Its translation is CASSLSVGHNEQFF.

The chain employs TRBV29-1 and TRBJ2-1, with 15 nucleotides matching TRBD2. The CDR3 covers 13 residues. V lost 6 bases to trimming and J lost 7 bases; unmatched junction nucleotides: 1. Per the germline V gene, CDR1 is SQVTM and CDR2 is ANQGSEA. The CDR3 reads CSVGTSGRNEQFF. The CDR3, as DNA: TGCAGCGTGGGGACTAGCGGGAGGAATGAGCAGTTCTTC.

This chain uses TRBV6-5 with TRBJ1-3; a possible D gene is TRBD1 (5 bases). Trimming shortened V by 2 bases and J by 0 bases, and 8 bases separated the two germline ends. This CDR3 comprises 15 residues. Looked up from germline, CDR1 is MNHEY and CDR2 is SVGAGI. As DNA, the CDR3 is TGTGCCAGCAGTTACGACAGCAGCTCTGGAAACACCATATATTTT. Translating gives CASSYDSSSGNTIYF.

The chain uses TRBV2 and TRBJ2-3; no firm D call. Trimming cost V 8 bases and J 4 bases, with 7 bases left between them. Germline-derived CDR1 and CDR2 are SNHLY and FYNNEI. CDR3 length: 11 amino acids. The CDR3 DNA follows: TGTGCCAGCGGGCGTGCAGATACGCAGTATTTT. Translation: CASGRADTQYF.

This clone was detected only a few times. The CDR3 here is CASSPRTGENEKLFF. The CDR3 coding sequence is TGTGCCAGCAGTCCTCGGACAGGGGAGAATGAAAAACTGTTTTTT. The rearrangement uses TRBV27 and TRBJ1-4, with 9 bases aligning to TRBD1. V lost 5 bases to trimming and J lost 5 bases; unmatched junction nucleotides: 6. Per germline, CDR1 MNHEY and CDR2 SMNVEV (reference sequence). The CDR3 is made up of 15 amino acids.